The 21 T cell receptor beta chains in this list originate from one sample, sequenced in a study of blood T cell repertoires in COVID-19. Method: immunoSEQ multiplex PCR; TCRdb's copy keeps in-frame clones and lacks some. The sample lists approximately 200,000 clones, 80% to 90% occurring once. The material sequenced was peripheral blood. The receptor source for this set is a man aged 60-69 years with acute or convalescent COVID-19.

The chain employs TRBV27 and TRBJ1-6; 9 positions match TRBD1. CDR1 MNHEY and CDR2 SMNVEV come from the germline V gene (reference sequence). The CDR3 contains 14 residues. V was pared by 6 bases and J by 9 bases, with 6 bases of the junction left unmatched. CDR3 protein: CASRRQGESSPLHF. DNA of the CDR3: TGTGCCAGCAGAAGACAGGGGGAGAGTTCACCCCTCCACTTT.

The V gene is TRBV18, the J gene TRBJ2-2, with a weak D call TRBD2 (5 bases). CDR3 length: 17 residues. Per germline, CDR1 KGHSH and CDR2 LQKENI. V was cut by 3 bases and J by 3 bases, with 17 bases left in between. This CDR3 is CASSPSLADFYTGELFF. The CDR3 coding sequence is TGTGCCAGCTCACCGAGCCTAGCCGATTTCTACACCGGGGAGCTGTTTTTT. Complete variable domain (other parts from reference TRBV18 and TRBJ2-2): NAGVMQNPRHLVRRRGQEARLRCSPMKGHSHVYWYRQLPEEGLKFMVYLQKENIIDESGMPKERFSAEFPKEGPSILRIQQVVRGDSAAYFCASSPSLADFYTGELFFGEGSRLTVL.

The chain combines TRBV19 with TRBJ2-4; 7 bases agree with TRBD2. Germline V gene lookup returns CDR1 LNHDA and CDR2 SQIVND (reference sequence). V dropped 1 base and J dropped 0; count of bases not matched to a gene: 3. The CDR3 has 16 residues. In nucleotides, the CDR3 is TGTGCCAGTAGTATAGTCGGGGGGATAGCCAAAAACATTCAGTACTTC. This sequence encodes CASSIVGGIAKNIQYF.

V gene TRBV2 combines with J gene TRBJ2-1, with D possibly TRBD2 on 5 matching bases. CDR3 length equals 13 residues. CDR1 and CDR2 from the germline V gene are SNHLY and FYNNEI. V lost 8 bases, J lost 2 bases, and 10 bases lay in between. The CDR3 sequence is CASCRTPYNEQFF. CDR3 in DNA: TGTGCCAGCTGCAGGACTCCCTACAATGAGCAGTTCTTC.

J is TRBJ1-1 and V is TRBV7-2; perhaps TRBD1 as D (5 bases). Trimming removed 6 bases from V and 5 bases from J, with 19 bases in between. The CDR3 runs to 15 residues. From germline, CDR1 is SGHTA and CDR2 FQGNSA. The CDR3 here is CASSAQGAHMTEAFF. In DNA, the CDR3 is TGTGCCAGCAGTGCTCAAGGGGCGCATATGACTGAAGCTTTCTTT.

This clone was recorded once. The V gene is TRBV27, the J gene TRBJ2-1; tentatively, D is TRBD2 (6 bases). The CDR3 totals 14 residues. Per the germline V gene, CDR1 is MNHEY and CDR2 is SMNVEV (reference sequence). Trimming stripped 4 bases from V and 6 bases from J, with 13 bases between. The CDR3 DNA follows: TGTGCCAGCAGTTACCGGGACTCCACCAATGAGCAGTTCTTC. Translated, it gives CASSYRDSTNEQFF.

The chain combines TRBV24-1 with TRBJ2-1; 10 bases match TRBD1. V lost 7 bases and J lost 3; bases outside the gene matches: 2. Germline V gene data show CDR1 as KGHDR and CDR2 as SFDVKD. The CDR3 spans 14 residues. This CDR3 is CATSRTGGYNEQFF. The DNA of the CDR3 is TGTGCCACCAGCCGGACAGGGGGCTACAATGAGCAGTTCTTC.

The gene calls are TRBV28 and TRBJ1-4; 8 nucleotides align to TRBD1. Germline V gives CDR1 MDHEN, CDR2 SYDVKM. The V segment lost 2 bases and the J segment 8 bases; nucleotides outside the gene matches: 7. The CDR3 is 15 residues long. The DNA of the CDR3 is TGTGCCAGCAGTTTACAGGGGGCGGGGGGGGAAAAACTGTTTTTT. This sequence encodes CASSLQGAGGEKLFF.

The rearrangement links TRBV7-9 to TRBJ1-4; no firm D call. Germline V gives CDR1 SEHNR, CDR2 FQNEAQ (reference sequence). The length of the CDR3 is 14 residues. Deletions cut 7 bases from V and 0 bases from J, with 9 bases between. In DNA, the CDR3 is TGTGCCAGCACCCAATCATCAACTAATGAAAAACTGTTTTTT. It specifies CASTQSSTNEKLFF. Full variable domain (remainder filled in from reference TRBV7-9 and TRBJ1-4): DTGVSQNPRHKITKRGQNVTFRCDPISEHNRLYWYRQTLGQGPEFLTYFQNEAQLEKSRLLSDRFSAERPKGSFSTLEIQRTEQGDSAMYLCASTQSSTNEKLFFGSGTQLSVL.

This clone was seen just once. The chain combines TRBV6-5 with TRBJ2-7; TRBD2 matches 11 bases. CDR3 length: 15 amino acids. CDR1 and CDR2 (germline): MNHEY, SVGAGI. With 2 bases clipped from V and 4 bases from J, the junction kept 4 bases outside the gene matches. CDR3 loop: CASSYASSGRYEQYF. The CDR3, as DNA: TGTGCCAGCAGTTACGCTTCTAGCGGGAGGTACGAGCAGTACTTC.

The chain joins TRBV7-9 to TRBJ2-7; 8 bases line up with TRBD1. Per germline, CDR1 SEHNR and CDR2 FQNEAQ (reference sequence). With V trimmed by 0 bases and J by 5 bases, 9 bases remained unmatched. This CDR3 spans 16 amino acids. The DNA of the CDR3 is TGTGCCAGCAGCTTAGCCGAGGGACAGGCACTAAACGAGCAGTACTTC. Translated, it gives CASSLAEGQALNEQYF.

The gene calls are TRBV3-1 (or the pseudogene TRBV3-2) and TRBJ2-3; 14 nucleotides agree with TRBD2. V was pared by 4 bases and J by 5 bases, with 20 bases of the junction left unmatched. This CDR3 region has 21 residues. Germline V CDR1 and CDR2: LGHDT, YNNKEL (reference sequence). The CDR3 nucleotides are TGTGCCAGCAGCCCAAGTGCCGGGACTAGCGGGAGTGGGGCTCGGATAGATACGCAGTATTTT. Protein sequence: CASSPSAGTSGSGARIDTQYF.

V gene TRBV19 combines with J gene TRBJ2-3, with 13 bases identical to TRBD2. CDR1 is LNHDA, CDR2 SQIVND, per germline (reference sequence). CDR3 length equals 15 residues. With V trimmed by 11 bases and J by 1 base, 6 bases remained unmatched. The CDR3 loop reads CASRTSGRGTDTQYF. For the CDR3, the DNA is TGTGCCTCCCGGACTAGCGGGAGAGGCACAGATACGCAGTATTTT.

The rearrangement links TRBV18 to TRBJ2-1, with 13 bases matching TRBD2. The V segment lost 3 bases and the J segment 0 bases; nucleotides outside the gene matches: 11. Looked up from germline, CDR1 is KGHSH and CDR2 is LQKENI. CDR3 length equals 20 residues. The CDR3 sequence: CASSPIGLAGARSSYNEQFF. DNA of the CDR3: TGTGCCAGCTCACCCATAGGACTAGCGGGGGCCAGGAGCTCCTACAATGAGCAGTTCTTC.

The V call is TRBV5-1, the J call TRBJ1-2; D call uncertain. This CDR3 region has 15 residues. The ends were cut back, 0 bases at V and 2 bases at J, with 11 bases in the middle. Germline CDR1 and CDR2: SGHRS and YFSETQ. CDR3 bases: TGCGCCAGCAGCTTGGGGCAGGTCGCGAACTATGGCTACACCTTC. As protein: CASSLGQVANYGYTF.

This chain joins TRBV5-1 and TRBJ1-2, with D perhaps TRBD1 (5 bases). V lost 2 bases to trimming and J lost 3 bases, with 8 bases between them. This CDR3 is 13 amino acids long. Germline V lookup: CDR1 SGHRS, CDR2 YFSETQ. The DNA for the CDR3 is TGCGCCAGCAGCTTTCAGGGCGACTATGGCTACACCTTC. As protein: CASSFQGDYGYTF.

This clone appeared a few times. This sample includes further DNA sequences coding for the same CDR3. The rearrangement joins TRBV9 to TRBJ2-2, with TRBD1 identical over 8 bases. Per germline, CDR1 SGDLS and CDR2 YYNGEE. The CDR3 is 15 amino acids. The V gene end was trimmed by 0 bases and the J gene end by 5 bases; junction bases not matched to a gene: 3. The CDR3 DNA sequence: TGTGCCAGCAGCGTAGGTACAGGGGGAACCGGGGAGCTGTTTTTT. Amino acid sequence: CASSVGTGGTGELFF.

J is TRBJ1-4 and V is TRBV6-6, with 8 positions matching TRBD1. Germline CDR1 and CDR2: MNHNY and SVGAGI (reference sequence). The CDR3 spans 15 residues. Unmatched junction bases numbered 5, after V lost 4 bases and J lost 4 bases. CDR3 protein: CASSSPGQVNEKLFF. The CDR3 DNA reads TGTGCCAGCAGTTCCCCGGGACAGGTTAATGAAAAACTGTTTTTT.

Here the CDR3 reads CASSSPQHGLAGLLTETQYF. The CDR3 DNA follows: TGTGCCAGCAGCTCACCCCAGCACGGACTAGCGGGACTTTTGACGGAGACCCAGTACTTC. The chain joins TRBV7-8 to TRBJ2-5, with 12 bases that match TRBD2. This CDR3 is built from 20 residues. The V segment lost 4 bases and the J segment 5 bases; nucleotides outside the gene matches: 20. Germline V lookup: CDR1 SGHVS, CDR2 FQNEAQ.

This clone came up once. This chain uses TRBV25-1 with TRBJ2-1; the D is unclear. The CDR3 consists of 13 residues. V was pared by 5 bases and J by 4 bases, with 9 bases between. From germline, CDR1 is MGHDK and CDR2 SYGVNS. This chain's CDR3 is CASSLRYYNEQFF. The CDR3 DNA reads TGTGCCAGCAGTCTGAGGTATTACAATGAGCAGTTCTTC.

This clone showed up many times. V and J are TRBV30 and TRBJ2-2; weak D call: TRBD1 (5 bases). Per the germline V gene, CDR1 is GTSNPN and CDR2 is SVGIG (reference sequence). Trimming removed 5 bases at V and 0 bases at J, with 10 bases between. CDR3 size: 14 residues. CDR3 nucleotides: TGTGCCTGGGTCAGACAGTCGAACACCGGGGAGCTGTTTTTT. Translated, it gives CAWVRQSNTGELFF. The complete variable domain, with remaining parts taken from reference TRBV30 and TRBJ2-2, reads SQTIHQWPATLVQPVGSPLSLECTVEGTSNPNLYWYRQAAGRGLQLLFYSVGIGQISSEVPQNLSASRPQDRQFILSSKKLLLSDSGFYLCAWVRQSNTGELFFGEGSRLTVL.